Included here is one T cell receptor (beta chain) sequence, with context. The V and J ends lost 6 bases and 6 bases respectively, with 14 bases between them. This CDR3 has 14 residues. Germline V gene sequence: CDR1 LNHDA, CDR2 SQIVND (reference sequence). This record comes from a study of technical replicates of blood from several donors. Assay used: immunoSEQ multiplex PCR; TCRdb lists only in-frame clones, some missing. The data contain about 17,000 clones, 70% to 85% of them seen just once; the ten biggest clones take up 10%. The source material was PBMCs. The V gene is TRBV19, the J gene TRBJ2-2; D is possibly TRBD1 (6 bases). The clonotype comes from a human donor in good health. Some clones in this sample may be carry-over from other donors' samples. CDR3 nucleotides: TGTGCCAGTAGATACGACAGGCTCGCCGGGGAGCTGTTTTTT. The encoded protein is CASRYDRLAGELFF.